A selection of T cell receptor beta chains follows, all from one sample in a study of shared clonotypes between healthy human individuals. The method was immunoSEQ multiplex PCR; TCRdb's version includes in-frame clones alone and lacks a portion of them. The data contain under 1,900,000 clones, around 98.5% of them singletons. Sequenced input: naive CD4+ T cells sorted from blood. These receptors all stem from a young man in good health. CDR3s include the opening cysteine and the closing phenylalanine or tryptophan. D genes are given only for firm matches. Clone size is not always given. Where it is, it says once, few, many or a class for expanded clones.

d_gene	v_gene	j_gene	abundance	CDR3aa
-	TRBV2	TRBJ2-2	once	CASSELAGNTGELFF
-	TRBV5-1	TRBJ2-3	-	CASSLTFWPGNTDTQYF
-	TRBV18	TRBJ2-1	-	CASSPLSGAYNEQFF
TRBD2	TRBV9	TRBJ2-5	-	CASSPRWRVAGEGETQYF
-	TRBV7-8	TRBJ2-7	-	CASSLRSDEQYF
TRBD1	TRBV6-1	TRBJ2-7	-	CASSEGGQGAREQYF
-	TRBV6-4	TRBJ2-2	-	CASSDESWTGELFF
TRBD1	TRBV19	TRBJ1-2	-	CASSTRTGWGYGYTF
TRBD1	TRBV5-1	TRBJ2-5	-	CASSSGQGETQYF
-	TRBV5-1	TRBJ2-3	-	CASSIQGPSTDTQYF
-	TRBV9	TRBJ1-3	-	CASNTGSSGNTIYF
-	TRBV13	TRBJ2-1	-	CASSLGSRRVNNEQFF
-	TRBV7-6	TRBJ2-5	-	CASSLGAHWETQYF
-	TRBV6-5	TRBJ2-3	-	CASSYSRVKLDTQYF
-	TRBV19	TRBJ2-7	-	CASSIEFSEQYF
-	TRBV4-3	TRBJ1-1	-	CASSQVFGGGNTEAFF
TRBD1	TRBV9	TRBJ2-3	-	CASSVLRDRVPDTQYF
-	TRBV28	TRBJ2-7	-	CASSSGNSGQYF
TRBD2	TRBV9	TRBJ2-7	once	CASSHGTSGYEQYF
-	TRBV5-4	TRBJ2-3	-	CASSPRETDTQYF
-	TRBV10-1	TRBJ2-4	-	CASSDYSSDIQYF
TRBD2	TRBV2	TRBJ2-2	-	CASSARLAGVETGELFF
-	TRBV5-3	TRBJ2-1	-	CATPGADSADNEQFF
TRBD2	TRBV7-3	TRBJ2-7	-	CASSLTGGLGMKQYF
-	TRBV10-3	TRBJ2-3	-	CAISELGGLGTDTQYF
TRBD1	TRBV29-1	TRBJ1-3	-	CSVGQGLGNTIYF
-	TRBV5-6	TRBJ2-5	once	CASSSGETQYF
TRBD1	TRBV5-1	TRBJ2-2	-	CASSWGARQGDTGELFF
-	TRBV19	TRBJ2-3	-	CASSAQGRGADTQYF
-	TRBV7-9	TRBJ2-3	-	CASSLKENTQYF
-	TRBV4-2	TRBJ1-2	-	CASSQDRRSSYGYTF
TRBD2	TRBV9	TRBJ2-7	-	CASSVQSSGRYEQYF
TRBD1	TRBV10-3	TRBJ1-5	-	CAIGTGLNQPQHF
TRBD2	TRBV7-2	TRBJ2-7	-	CASSLRLAGGYEQYF
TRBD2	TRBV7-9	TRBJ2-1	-	CASSLAGTRVEQFF
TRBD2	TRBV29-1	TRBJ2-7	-	CSVGPLAGSYEQYF
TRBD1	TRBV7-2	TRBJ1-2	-	CASSIASGTDGYTF
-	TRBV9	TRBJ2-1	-	CASSISVDSYNEQFF
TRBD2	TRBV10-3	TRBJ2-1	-	CAISEPRTSGSRQFF
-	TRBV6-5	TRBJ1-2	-	CASSYPTRGIYGYTF
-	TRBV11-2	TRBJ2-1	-	CASSHNRGYNEQFF
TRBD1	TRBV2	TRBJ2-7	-	CASSPRDRDYEQYF
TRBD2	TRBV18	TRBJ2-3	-	CASSPRLAGGLADTQYF
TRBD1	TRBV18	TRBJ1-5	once	CASSSDRGNQPQHF
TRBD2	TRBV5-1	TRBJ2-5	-	CASSLSGTSGRPETQYF
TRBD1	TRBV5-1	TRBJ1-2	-	CASSTEDRARLHF
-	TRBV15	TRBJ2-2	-	CATSRVGRATGELFF
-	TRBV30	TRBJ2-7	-	CAWSVRIGIYEQYF
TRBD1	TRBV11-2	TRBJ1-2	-	CASSRHVTGTVSHYGYTF
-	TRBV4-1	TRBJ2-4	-	CASSQFRGSQAKNIQYF
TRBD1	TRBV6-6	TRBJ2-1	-	CASSYSTGHNEQFF
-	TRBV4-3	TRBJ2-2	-	CASSQDSVATGELFF
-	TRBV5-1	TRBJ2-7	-	CASSRTRLDEQYF
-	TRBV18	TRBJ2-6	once	CASSPRTGSGANVLTF
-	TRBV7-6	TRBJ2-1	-	CASSFDALDEQFF